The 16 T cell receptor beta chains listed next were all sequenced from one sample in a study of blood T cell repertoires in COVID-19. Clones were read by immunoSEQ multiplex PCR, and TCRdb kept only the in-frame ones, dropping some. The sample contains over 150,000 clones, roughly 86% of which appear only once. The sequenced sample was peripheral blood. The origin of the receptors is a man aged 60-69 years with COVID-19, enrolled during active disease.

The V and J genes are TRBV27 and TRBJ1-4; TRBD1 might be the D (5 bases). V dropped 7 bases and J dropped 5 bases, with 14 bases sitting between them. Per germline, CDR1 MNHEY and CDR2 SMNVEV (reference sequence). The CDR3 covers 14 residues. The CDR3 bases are TGTGCCAGCAACTATCGGGGGATGAATGAAAAACTGTTTTTT. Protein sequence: CASNYRGMNEKLFF.

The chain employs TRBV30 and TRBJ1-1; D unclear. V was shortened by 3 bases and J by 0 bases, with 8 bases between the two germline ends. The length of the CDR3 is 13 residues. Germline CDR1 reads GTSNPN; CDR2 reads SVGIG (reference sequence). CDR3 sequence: CAWRVQLNTEAFF. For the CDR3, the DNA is TGTGCCTGGAGGGTACAGCTGAACACTGAAGCTTTCTTT. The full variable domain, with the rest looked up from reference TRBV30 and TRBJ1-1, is SQTIHQWPATLVQPVGSPLSLECTVEGTSNPNLYWYRQAAGRGLQLLFYSVGIGQISSEVPQNLSASRPQDRQFILSSKKLLLSDSGFYLCAWRVQLNTEAFFGQGTRLTVV.

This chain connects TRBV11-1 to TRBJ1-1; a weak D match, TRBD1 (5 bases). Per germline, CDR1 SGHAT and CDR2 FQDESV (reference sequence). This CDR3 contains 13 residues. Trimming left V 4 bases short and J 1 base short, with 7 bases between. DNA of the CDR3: TGTGCCAGCAGCTGGGGGGGGAACACTGAAGCTTTCTTT. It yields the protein CASSWGGNTEAFF.

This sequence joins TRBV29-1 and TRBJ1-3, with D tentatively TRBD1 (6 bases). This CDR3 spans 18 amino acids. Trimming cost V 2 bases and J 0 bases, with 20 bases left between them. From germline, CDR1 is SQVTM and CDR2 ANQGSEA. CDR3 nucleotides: TGCAGCGTTGAAATTCTGGGGGGGGCCACGGCCTCTGGAAACACCATATATTTT. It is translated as CSVEILGGATASGNTIYF. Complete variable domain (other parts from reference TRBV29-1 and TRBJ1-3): SAVISQKPSRDICQRGTSLTIQCQVDSQVTMMFWYRQQPGQSLTLIATANQGSEATYESGFVIDKFPISRPNLTFSTLTVSNMSPEDSSIYLCSVEILGGATASGNTIYFGEGSWLTVV.

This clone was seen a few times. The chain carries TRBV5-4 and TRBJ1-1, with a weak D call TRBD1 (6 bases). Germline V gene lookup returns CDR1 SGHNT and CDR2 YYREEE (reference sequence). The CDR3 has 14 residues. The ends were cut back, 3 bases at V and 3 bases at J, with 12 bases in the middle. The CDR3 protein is CASSSRGAHTEAFF. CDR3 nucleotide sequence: TGTGCCAGCAGCTCCAGGGGTGCCCACACTGAAGCTTTCTTT.

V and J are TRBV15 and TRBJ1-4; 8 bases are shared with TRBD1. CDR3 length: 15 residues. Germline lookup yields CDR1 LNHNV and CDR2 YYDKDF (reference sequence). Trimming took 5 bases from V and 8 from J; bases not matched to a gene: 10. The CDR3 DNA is TGTGCCACCAGCTCTCCCGGGACAGGTGGGGAAAAACTGTTTTTT. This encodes CATSSPGTGGEKLFF.

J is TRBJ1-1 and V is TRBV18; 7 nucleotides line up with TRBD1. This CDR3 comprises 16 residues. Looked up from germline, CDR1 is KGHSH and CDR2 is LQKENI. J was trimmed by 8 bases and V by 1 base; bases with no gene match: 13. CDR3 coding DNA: TGTGCCAGCTCACCACTAATAGGCAGGGGGGCTTACGAAGCTTTCTTT. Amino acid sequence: CASSPLIGRGAYEAFF.

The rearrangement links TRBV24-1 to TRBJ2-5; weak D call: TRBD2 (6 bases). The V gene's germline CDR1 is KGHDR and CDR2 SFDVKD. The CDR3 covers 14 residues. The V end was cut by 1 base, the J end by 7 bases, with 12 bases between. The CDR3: CATSDFWEAGTQYF. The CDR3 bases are TGTGCCACCAGTGATTTTTGGGAAGCGGGGACCCAGTACTTC.

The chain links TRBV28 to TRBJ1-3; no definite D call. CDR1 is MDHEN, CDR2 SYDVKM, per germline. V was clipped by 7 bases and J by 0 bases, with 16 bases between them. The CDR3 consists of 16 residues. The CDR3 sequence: CASITGRAFSGNTIYF. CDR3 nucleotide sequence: TGTGCCAGCATTACTGGGCGGGCATTCTCTGGAAACACCATATATTTT.

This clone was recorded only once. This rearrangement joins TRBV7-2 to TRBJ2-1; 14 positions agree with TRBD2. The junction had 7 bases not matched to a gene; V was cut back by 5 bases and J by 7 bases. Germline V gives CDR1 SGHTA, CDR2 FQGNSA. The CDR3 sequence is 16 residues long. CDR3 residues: CASSPGLAGAGNEQFF. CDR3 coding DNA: TGTGCCAGCAGCCCGGGACTAGCGGGAGCTGGGAATGAGCAGTTCTTC.

The CDR3, as DNA: TGCGCCAGCAGCCAGTCTAAGAGGGAACTGCACGTGAACACTGAAGCTTTCTTT. Its protein is CASSQSKRELHVNTEAFF. This chain joins TRBV4-1 and TRBJ1-1; D call uncertain. Germline CDR1 and CDR2: MGHRA and YSYEKL. Between the trimmed V and J ends, which lost 3 bases and 0 bases, there was a span of 20 bases. The CDR3 spans 18 residues.

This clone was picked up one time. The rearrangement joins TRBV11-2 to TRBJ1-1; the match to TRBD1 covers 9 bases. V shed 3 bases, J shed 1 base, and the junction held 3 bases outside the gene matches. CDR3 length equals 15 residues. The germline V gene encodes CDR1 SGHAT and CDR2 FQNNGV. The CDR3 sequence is CASSLADRGNTEAFF. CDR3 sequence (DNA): TGTGCCAGCAGCTTGGCGGACAGGGGGAACACTGAAGCTTTCTTT. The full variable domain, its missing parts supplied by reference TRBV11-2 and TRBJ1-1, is EAGVAQSPRYKIIEKRQSVAFWCNPISGHATLYWYQQILGQGPKLLIQFQNNGVVDDSQLPKDRFSAERLKGVDSTLKIQPAKLEDSAVYLCASSLADRGNTEAFFGQGTRLTVV.

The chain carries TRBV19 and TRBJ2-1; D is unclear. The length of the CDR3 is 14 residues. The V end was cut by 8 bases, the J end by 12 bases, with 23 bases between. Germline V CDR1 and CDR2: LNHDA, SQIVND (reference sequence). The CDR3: CASRRTAPTFGQFF. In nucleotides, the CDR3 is TGTGCCAGTCGTAGAACGGCTCCGACATTTGGGCAGTTCTTC.

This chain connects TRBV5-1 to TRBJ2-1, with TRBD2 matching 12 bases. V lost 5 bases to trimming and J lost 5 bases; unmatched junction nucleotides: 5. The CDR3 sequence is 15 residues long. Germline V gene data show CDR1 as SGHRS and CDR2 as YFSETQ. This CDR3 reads CASRPTSGGHNEQFF. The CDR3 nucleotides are TGCGCCAGCAGGCCTACTAGCGGGGGGCACAATGAGCAGTTCTTC.

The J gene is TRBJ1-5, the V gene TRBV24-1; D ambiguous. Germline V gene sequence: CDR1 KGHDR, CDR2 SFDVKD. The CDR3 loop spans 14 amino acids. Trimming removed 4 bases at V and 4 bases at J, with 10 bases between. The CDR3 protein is CATSEWSSNQPQHF. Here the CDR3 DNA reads TGTGCCACCAGTGAGTGGAGTTCGAATCAGCCCCAGCATTTT.

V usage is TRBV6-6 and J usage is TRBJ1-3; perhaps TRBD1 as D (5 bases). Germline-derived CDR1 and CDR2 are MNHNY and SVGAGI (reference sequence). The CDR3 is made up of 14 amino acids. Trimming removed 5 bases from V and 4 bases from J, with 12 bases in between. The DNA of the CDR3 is TGTGCCAGCAGTGACAGTTCGGCGGGAAACACCATATATTTT. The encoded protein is CASSDSSAGNTIYF.